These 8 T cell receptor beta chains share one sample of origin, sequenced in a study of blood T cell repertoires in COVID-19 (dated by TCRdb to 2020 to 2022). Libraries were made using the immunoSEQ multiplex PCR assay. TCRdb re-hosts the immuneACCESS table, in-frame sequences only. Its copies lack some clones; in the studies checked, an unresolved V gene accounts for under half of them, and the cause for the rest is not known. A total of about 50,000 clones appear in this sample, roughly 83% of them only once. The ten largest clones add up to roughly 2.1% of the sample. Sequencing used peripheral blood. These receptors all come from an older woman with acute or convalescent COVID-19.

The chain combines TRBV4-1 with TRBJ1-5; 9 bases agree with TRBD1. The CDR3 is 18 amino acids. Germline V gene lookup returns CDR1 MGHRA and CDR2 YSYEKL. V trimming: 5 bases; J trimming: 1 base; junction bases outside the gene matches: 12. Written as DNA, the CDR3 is TGCGCCAGCAGCTTTACAGGGGGCGCAGGGGAAAGCAATCAGCCCCAGCATTTT. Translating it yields CASSFTGGAGESNQPQHF.

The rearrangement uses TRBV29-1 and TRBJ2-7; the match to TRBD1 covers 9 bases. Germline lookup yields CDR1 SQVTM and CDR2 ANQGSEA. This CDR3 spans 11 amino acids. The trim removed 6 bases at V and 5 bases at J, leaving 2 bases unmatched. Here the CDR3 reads CSVGQGNEQYF. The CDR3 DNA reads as TGCAGCGTGGGACAGGGCAACGAGCAGTACTTC.

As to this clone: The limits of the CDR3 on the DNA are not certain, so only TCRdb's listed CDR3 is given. The chain's CDR3 is CASSKVGRGIPYSNQPQHF. The chain uses TRBV21-1 and TRBJ1-5; the table's D call, TRBD1, has no DNA check behind it. TRBV21-1 is deemed a pseudogene. The CDR3 contains 19 residues when both ends are counted.

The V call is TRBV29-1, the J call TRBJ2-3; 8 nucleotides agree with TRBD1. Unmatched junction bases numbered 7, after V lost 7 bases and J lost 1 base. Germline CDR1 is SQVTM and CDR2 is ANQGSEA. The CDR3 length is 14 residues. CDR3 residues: CSGAIQGGTDTQYF. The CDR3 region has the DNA TGCAGCGGCGCGATACAGGGGGGCACAGATACGCAGTATTTT.

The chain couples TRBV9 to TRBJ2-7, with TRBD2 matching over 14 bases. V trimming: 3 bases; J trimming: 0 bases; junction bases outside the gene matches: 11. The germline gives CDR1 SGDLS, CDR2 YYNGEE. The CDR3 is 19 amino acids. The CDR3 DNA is TGTGCCAGCAGCGCGGGGACTAGCGGGGGACGACCCTACTCCTACGAGCAGTACTTC. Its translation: CASSAGTSGGRPYSYEQYF.

CDR3 sequence reads: CASSQGQRNTGELFF. The DNA of the CDR3 is TGTGCCAGCAGCCAGGGACAGAGGAACACCGGGGAGCTGTTTTTT. The genes are TRBV9 and TRBJ2-2, with TRBD1 matching over 7 bases. Germline CDR1 reads SGDLS; CDR2 reads YYNGEE. V shed 4 bases and J 1 base; nucleotides not matched to a gene: 4. The CDR3 has 15 amino acids.

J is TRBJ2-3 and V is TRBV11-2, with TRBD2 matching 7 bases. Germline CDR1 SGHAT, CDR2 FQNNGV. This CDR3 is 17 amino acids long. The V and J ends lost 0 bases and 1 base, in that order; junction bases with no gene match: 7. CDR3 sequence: CASSLDHPGGGTDTQYF. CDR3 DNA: TGTGCCAGCAGCTTAGATCATCCGGGAGGCGGCACAGATACGCAGTATTTT.

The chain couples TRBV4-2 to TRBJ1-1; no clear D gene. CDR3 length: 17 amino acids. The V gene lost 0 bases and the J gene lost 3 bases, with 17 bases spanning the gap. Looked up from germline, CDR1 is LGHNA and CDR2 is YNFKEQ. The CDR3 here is CASSQDDLGVADTEAFF. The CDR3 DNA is TGTGCCAGCAGCCAAGATGATCTGGGAGTCGCGGACACTGAAGCTTTCTTT.